This record looks at one TCR beta chain sequence and its context. Its antigen is still unknown. For the second PCR, which ran for about 7 to 12 cycles, a sample-barcoded 5' primer and a J-beta primer mix were used. TCRdb reprocessed the 5' RACE reads with MiXCR, giving one entry per CDR3 protein. The sample contains about 1.5 million distinct CDR3 sequences, approximately 38% of which appear only once. Per individual sample, total RNA of at least 5.5 micrograms was extracted. Germline lookup yields CDR1 SQVTM and CDR2 ANQGSEA. The CDR3 runs to 13 residues. The V end lost 7 bases, the J end lost 1 base, and 13 bases lay between the germline ends. This specimen comes from a study of blood T cells in healthy people across ages. Across the whole study: About one barcoded TCR beta cDNA was captured per two T cells. Overall study results and limits: Age showed a roughly linear inverse relationship with TCR beta diversity per million T cells. Using unsorted PBMCs precluded a conclusive naive versus antigen-experienced comparison.

The specimen sequenced was blood. This clonotype was sampled from a woman aged 18 to 35 in good health. The gene calls are TRBV29-1 and TRBJ1-1, with D unclear. This CDR3 reads CSGLEGWNTEAFF. CDR3 nucleotide sequence: TGCAGCGGCCTGGAGGGCTGGAACACTGAAGCTTTCTTT.